The 30 T cell receptor beta chains presented below share a single source sample, sequenced in a study of cytomegalovirus exposure and HLA in healthy donors. PCR was performed using 60 Vbeta and 13 Jbeta primers. Repertoires were generated with immunoSEQ multiplex PCR, while TCRdb's copy carries only in-frame clones and drops some. The sample yields tens of thousands of clones, roughly 82% seen once. The sample consisted of PBMCs. The receptor set was obtained from a woman aged 18-29 years in good health and CMV-seropositive.

This clone occurred a few times. The junction departs from the called germline gene at one end, perhaps through a read error. The V call is TRBV6-6, the J call TRBJ2-1; 8 bases map to TRBD2. The CDR3 contains 13 residues. The germline gives CDR1 MNHNY, CDR2 SVGAGI (reference sequence). The CDR3 here is CASTRTSYHEQFF. CDR3 nucleotides: TGTGCCAGCACACGGACTAGCTACCATGAGCAGTTCTTC.

The count of this clone is one. This chain links TRBV27 with TRBJ2-1, with a possible D match to TRBD1 (7 bases). From germline, CDR1 is MNHEY and CDR2 SMNVEV (reference sequence). The CDR3 totals 15 residues. V was pared by 6 bases and J by 7 bases, with 19 bases between. The CDR3 loop reads CASSFSGGRLNEQFF. The DNA for the CDR3 is TGTGCCAGCAGCTTCTCAGGGGGGCGGTTAAATGAGCAGTTCTTC.

The count of this clone is one. This rearrangement joins TRBV19 to TRBJ1-1, with D uncertain. The CDR3 totals 14 residues. The germline V gene encodes CDR1 LNHDA and CDR2 SQIVND (reference sequence). The ends were cut back, 9 bases at V and 4 bases at J, with 18 bases in the middle. CDR3 residues: CASSFGRRVTEAFF. As DNA, the CDR3 is TGTGCCAGCAGTTTCGGGAGGCGCGTCACTGAAGCTTTCTTT.

J is TRBJ2-1 and V is TRBV27; 11 positions match TRBD1. With V trimmed by 3 bases and J by 8 bases, 27 bases remained unmatched. There are 22 residues in the CDR3. Germline CDR1 and CDR2: MNHEY and SMNVEV (reference sequence). The CDR3 is CASSLNQPLGQGDVSGSYEQFF. The CDR3 DNA sequence: TGTGCCAGCAGTTTGAACCAGCCGTTGGGACAGGGGGATGTTAGCGGGTCCTATGAGCAGTTCTTC.

The chain couples TRBV19 to TRBJ2-1; 8 bases are a match to TRBD2. The CDR3 sequence is 14 residues long. V lost 5 bases, J lost 8 bases, and 8 bases stayed unmatched. CDR1 is LNHDA, CDR2 SQIVND, per germline (reference sequence). CDR3 in amino acids: CASSVSSGFDEQFF. CDR3 nucleotides: TGTGCCAGTAGTGTGTCTAGCGGGTTCGATGAGCAGTTCTTC.

This clone appeared a single time. CDR3 residues: CASSRLMGADYEQYF. The CDR3 region has the DNA TGTGCCAGCAGCCGCCTTATGGGGGCAGACTACGAGCAGTACTTC. The chain has TRBV7-9 and TRBJ2-5, with a possible D match to TRBD1 (6 bases). The DNA end is a closer match to TRBJ2-7, so the J assignment may be wrong. Per germline, CDR1 SEHNR and CDR2 FQNEAQ (reference sequence). The CDR3 has 15 amino acids.

CDR3 region: CASPLAGVYGYTF. CDR3 sequence (DNA): TGTGCCAGCCCATTGGCAGGGGTATATGGCTACACCTTC. The rearrangement links TRBV7-2 to TRBJ1-2; the D gene is possibly TRBD1 (6 bases). Germline-derived CDR1 and CDR2 are SGHTA and FQGNSA. The CDR3 runs to 13 residues. Deletions cut 8 bases from V and 5 bases from J, with 15 bases between.

This chain uses TRBV19 with TRBJ1-1; 12 bases align to TRBD1. Germline loops: CDR1 LNHDA, CDR2 SQIVND (reference sequence). CDR3 length: 17 amino acids. Trimming removed 4 bases from V and 4 bases from J; junction bases left unmatched: 10. The CDR3 loop reads CASSRPLPGQGATEAFF. In DNA, the CDR3 is TGTGCCAGTAGTAGGCCTCTCCCGGGACAGGGGGCCACTGAAGCTTTCTTT. The full variable domain, in which reference TRBV19 and TRBJ1-1 provide the parts outside the CDR3, is DGGITQSPKYLFRKEGQNVTLSCEQNLNHDAMYWYRQDPGQGLRLIYYSQIVNDFQKGDIAEGYSVSREKKESFPLTVTSAQKNPTAFYLCASSRPLPGQGATEAFFGQGTRLTVV.

The chain couples TRBV9 to TRBJ1-4; 7 bases are a match to TRBD1. Trimming took 4 bases from V and 4 from J; bases not matched to a gene: 7. There are 15 residues in the CDR3. Germline lookup yields CDR1 SGDLS and CDR2 YYNGEE. CDR3 amino acids: CASSRRGGLNEKLFF. The CDR3 DNA sequence: TGTGCCAGCAGCAGGAGAGGGGGCCTTAATGAAAAACTGTTTTTT.

The chain links TRBV11-1 to TRBJ2-7, with a possible D match to TRBD1 (5 bases). CDR1 SGHAT and CDR2 FQDESV come from the germline V gene (reference sequence). The CDR3 contains 12 residues. The V end was cut by 2 bases, the J end by 6 bases, with 8 bases between. The CDR3 here is CASSLRGTEQYF. CDR3 DNA: TGTGCCAGCAGCTTAAGGGGAACCGAGCAGTACTTC.

The chain links TRBV11-2 to TRBJ2-7, with 7 positions matching TRBD2. J lost 2 bases, V lost 3 bases, and 4 bases had no gene match. This CDR3 comprises 14 residues. Germline assignment: CDR1 SGHAT and CDR2 FQNNGV. As DNA, the CDR3 is TGTGCCAGCAGCTTGGGACTAAGAGCCTACGAGCAGTACTTC. It translates to CASSLGLRAYEQYF.

The chain uses TRBV4-3 and TRBJ2-1; D is perhaps TRBD1 (5 bases). V gave up 0 bases and J gave up 2 bases, with 14 bases separating them. CDR1 is LGHNA and CDR2 is YSLEER in the germline V gene. This CDR3 is built from 17 residues. CDR3: CASSQDTQDGAYNEQFF. The CDR3, as DNA: TGCGCCAGCAGCCAAGATACACAGGATGGAGCCTACAATGAGCAGTTCTTC.

Only a few counts were recorded for this clone. The rearrangement links TRBV6-5 to TRBJ2-7; TRBD2 matches 11 bases. V lost 0 bases to trimming and J lost 2 bases; unmatched junction nucleotides: 3. CDR3 length: 16 residues. Per germline, CDR1 MNHEY and CDR2 SVGAGI. The CDR3 region has the DNA TGTGCCAGCAGTTACTCGACTAGCGGGACTCCCTACGAGCAGTACTTC. Translation gives CASSYSTSGTPYEQYF.

The J gene is TRBJ1-2, the V gene TRBV9; D is ambiguous. V lost 3 bases and J lost 8, with 17 bases in between. Germline V gene data show CDR1 as SGDLS and CDR2 as YYNGEE. The CDR3 has 14 amino acids. The chain's CDR3 is CASSGPLPRQGYTF. CDR3 sequence (DNA): TGTGCCAGCAGCGGCCCCCTCCCTCGACAAGGCTACACCTTC.

The chain couples TRBV11-3 to TRBJ1-1; D uncertain. CDR3 length: 13 residues. The V and J ends lost 1 base and 1 base respectively, with 4 bases between them. CDR1 is SGHNT and CDR2 is YENEEA in the germline V gene. CDR3 nucleotides: TGTGCCAGCAGCTTAGGTCAGAACACTGAAGCTTTCTTT. It translates to CASSLGQNTEAFF.

The chain links TRBV19 to TRBJ2-3; maybe TRBD2 (6 bases). Looked up from germline, CDR1 is LNHDA and CDR2 is SQIVND (reference sequence). There are 15 residues in the CDR3. Trimming cost V 4 bases and J 3 bases, with 14 bases left between them. The CDR3 spells CASSTSSAPTDTQYF. The CDR3 nucleotides are TGTGCCAGTAGTACGTCTAGCGCGCCTACAGATACGCAGTATTTT.

CDR3 region: CASSVRQGALDTGELFF. The CDR3 DNA follows: TGTGCCAGCAGCGTTCGACAGGGGGCGCTGGACACCGGGGAGCTGTTTTTT. This chain links TRBV14 with TRBJ2-2; TRBD1 agrees at 10 bases. From germline, CDR1 is SGHDN and CDR2 FVKESK. The CDR3 runs 17 residues. V shed 5 bases and J 3 bases; nucleotides not matched to a gene: 9.

This clone turned up a few times. The chain joins TRBV6-1 to TRBJ2-1, with D possibly matching TRBD2 (6 bases). The germline gives CDR1 MNHNS, CDR2 SASEGT. There are 14 residues in the CDR3. V was shortened by 3 bases and J by 6 bases, with 12 bases between the two germline ends. The CDR3 region has the DNA TGTGCCAGCAGTGACGGGACGGGGGTCAATGAGCAGTTCTTC. Translation gives CASSDGTGVNEQFF.

The chain carries TRBV9 and TRBJ1-2; D is uncertain. With 0 bases removed from V and 4 bases from J, the gap between germline ends came to 10 bases. The germline CDR1 and CDR2 sequences are SGDLS and YYNGEE. The CDR3 runs to 14 residues. CDR3 nucleotides: TGTGCCAGCAGCGTAGATCATCCAGGCTATGGCTACACCTTC. Protein sequence: CASSVDHPGYGYTF.

The chain joins TRBV6-5 to TRBJ2-7; 9 bases are shared with TRBD1. This CDR3 has 14 amino acids. V dropped 7 bases and J dropped 3; count of bases not matched to a gene: 7. Germline lookup yields CDR1 MNHEY and CDR2 SVGAGI. The CDR3 bases are TGTGCCAGCACCACGCCGGGACAGGGCTACGAGCAGTACTTC. Its protein product is CASTTPGQGYEQYF.

The J gene is TRBJ2-7, the V gene TRBV6-5, with a weak D call TRBD2 (6 bases). Trimming removed 7 bases from V and 6 bases from J, with 16 bases in between. This CDR3 comprises 13 residues. Germline loops: CDR1 MNHEY, CDR2 SVGAGI. The CDR3 reads CASTWGVAAEQYF. CDR3 nucleotide sequence: TGTGCCAGCACCTGGGGGGTGGCGGCCGAGCAGTACTTC.

Note on this clone: A read error may produce the germline difference seen at one junction end. This chain connects TRBV7-9 to TRBJ1-1; 8 bases map to TRBD1. The germline gives CDR1 SEHNR, CDR2 FQNEAQ (reference sequence). This CDR3 is 14 amino acids long. This CDR3 is CSSSLTGANTEAFF. The DNA of the CDR3 is TGTTCCAGCAGCTTGACAGGGGCAAACACTGAAGCTTTCTTT. Drawing the rest from reference TRBV7-9 and TRBJ1-1, the complete variable domain is DTGVSQNPRHKITKRGQNVTFRCDPISEHNRLYWYRQTLGQGPEFLTYFQNEAQLEKSRLLSDRFSAERPKGSFSTLEIQRTEQGDSAMYLCSSSLTGANTEAFFGQGTRLTVV.

This chain connects TRBV5-4 to TRBJ2-7; 12 positions agree with TRBD2. With V trimmed by 4 bases and J by 4 bases, 15 bases remained unmatched. This CDR3 is built from 18 residues. CDR1 and CDR2 from the germline V gene are SGHNT and YYREEE (reference sequence). CDR3 DNA: TGTGCCAGCAGCCCCCAGGCTAGCGGGAGGGCCTCCCTATACGAGCAGTACTTC. It translates to CASSPQASGRASLYEQYF.

V and J are TRBV29-1 and TRBJ2-5; D uncertain. The J call may be incorrect, as the DNA end agrees better with TRBJ2-7. The CDR3 is made up of 14 amino acids. Germline CDR1 SQVTM, CDR2 ANQGSEA. In nucleotides, the CDR3 is TGCAGCGTTGATCACGTCGAACCCCCCTACGAGCAGTACTTC. Encoded protein: CSVDHVEPPYEQYF.

V gene TRBV2 combines with J gene TRBJ2-3; a weak D match, TRBD1 (6 bases). Germline V lookup: CDR1 SNHLY, CDR2 FYNNEI. The ends were cut back, 8 bases at V and 2 bases at J, with 17 bases in the middle. The CDR3 loop spans 15 amino acids. The CDR3 coding sequence is TGTGCCAGCGAGGACAGCCGGGTGGTCACAGATACGCAGTATTTT. This translates into CASEDSRVVTDTQYF. The variable domain in full, with the rest retrieved from reference TRBV2 and TRBJ2-3, is EPEVTQTPSHQVTQMGQEVILRCVPISNHLYFYWYRQILGQKVEFLVSFYNNEISEKSEIFDDQFSVERPDGSNFTLKIRSTKLEDSAMYFCASEDSRVVTDTQYFGPGTRLTVL.

V gene TRBV19 combines with J gene TRBJ2-7; D may be TRBD2 (6 bases). The length of the CDR3 is 13 residues. The V end was cut by 3 bases, the J end by 5 bases, with 11 bases between. Per the germline V gene, CDR1 is LNHDA and CDR2 is SQIVND (reference sequence). This CDR3 is CASSMGGGNEQYF. In DNA, the CDR3 is TGTGCCAGTAGTATGGGTGGCGGGAACGAGCAGTACTTC. The variable domain in full, with the rest retrieved from reference TRBV19 and TRBJ2-7, is DGGITQSPKYLFRKEGQNVTLSCEQNLNHDAMYWYRQDPGQGLRLIYYSQIVNDFQKGDIAEGYSVSREKKESFPLTVTSAQKNPTAFYLCASSMGGGNEQYFGPGTRLTVT.

The chain couples TRBV7-2 to TRBJ2-1; tentative D call: TRBD1 (5 bases). CDR1 and CDR2 from the germline V gene are SGHTA and FQGNSA. V was shortened by 1 base and J by 4 bases, with 11 bases between the two germline ends. The CDR3 is 15 residues long. The CDR3 DNA reads TGTGCCAGCAGCTTAGGGGTGGGGCCTTACAATGAGCAGTTCTTC. It codes for CASSLGVGPYNEQFF. Filled out from reference TRBV7-2 and TRBJ2-1, the complete variable domain reads GAGVSQSPSNKVTEKGKDVELRCDPISGHTALYWYRQSLGQGLEFLIYFQGNSAPDKSGLPSDRFSAERTGGSVSTLTIQRTQQEDSAVYLCASSLGVGPYNEQFFGPGTRLTVL.

The DNA for the CDR3 is TGTGCCAGCAGCGGCAGGACAGGATCCGATACGCAGTATTTT. This codes for CASSGRTGSDTQYF. The chain is built from TRBV9 and TRBJ2-3; the match to TRBD1 covers 7 bases. Germline trimming cut 3 bases from V and 6 bases from J; bases unmatched to any gene: 7. Germline V CDR1 and CDR2: SGDLS, YYNGEE. The CDR3 runs 14 residues.

To note about this clone: One end of the junction varies from germline; a read error may be responsible. V gene TRBV2 combines with J gene TRBJ2-7, with 16 bases matching TRBD2. This CDR3 comprises 17 residues. Germline lookup yields CDR1 SNHLY and CDR2 FYNNEI. The CDR3 DNA sequence: TGTGCCACCGCTCCGGGACTAGCGGGGGGGCTGTCCTACGAGCAGCACTTC. Its translation is CATAPGLAGGLSYEQHF.

This clone appeared a single time. The V call is TRBV9, the J call TRBJ2-1, with 7 bases fitting TRBD1. The junction had 6 bases not matched to a gene; V was cut back by 0 bases and J by 3 bases. The CDR3 runs 16 residues. CDR1 is SGDLS, CDR2 YYNGEE, per germline. CDR3 sequence reads: CASSVDLGGVYNEQFF. The CDR3 DNA reads TGTGCCAGCAGCGTAGACCTAGGGGGCGTCTACAATGAGCAGTTCTTC.